This TCR beta chain was obtained from a study of CD8+ T cells in alopecia areata listed by TCRdb under 2018. For context, the study as a whole: Treated patients were enrolled in an open-label pilot trial of oral tofacitinib at 5 to 10 mg twice daily for moderate-to-severe alopecia areata. Scalp tissue and sorted CD4+ and CD8+ peripheral blood T cells from patchy and totalis/universalis alopecia areata patients and from healthy controls were covered by human TCRbeta sequencing. TCRbeta CDR3 regions were amplified by immunoSEQ multiplex PCR with 35 Vbeta forward and 13 Jbeta reverse primers. Patients received tofacitinib for 6 to 18 months and were then followed off drug for 6 months to check for delayed response and recurrence. The study used high-throughput TCRbeta sequencing to examine T cell clonal expansion in alopecia areata, in both the C3H/HeJ mouse model and human patients. Biopsies were taken from tofacitinib-treated patients at baseline and again at 4 and 24 weeks into treatment, and several of those patients also had a later scalp biopsy. Clonality in the scalp was compared among normal scalp (n=4), patchy alopecia areata scalp (n=8), and alopecia totalis/universalis scalp (n=8). RNA was obtained with the PAXgene miRNA kit for fixed scalp, the miRNeasy kit for PBMCs, and the RNeasy kit for mouse skin.

V was cut back by 6 bases and J by 0 bases, leaving a gap of 12 bases between them. The germline V gene encodes CDR1 SGHAT and CDR2 FQNNGV. The CDR3 contains 15 residues, cysteine and phenylalanine counted. Only the CDR3 DNA stays, 45 bases, in frame from base 1. Findings and caveats that apply to the study as a whole: Compared with mice, TCR sequences shared between patients were less clear, possibly partly because of HLA diversity across the patient population. Lesional scalp, especially in alopecia totalis/universalis, showed higher clonality and more expanded CD8+ clones than normal scalp, suggesting antigenic drive. Unlike mouse skin, where gammadelta T cells dominate, normal human skin contains resident alphabeta T cells that get sequenced too, which complicates analysis of the scalp TCR repertoire.

This clone was observed a handful of times. No cognate antigen has been identified for it. Base qualities are missing; no much larger clone stands one base away. The library was made by the immunoSEQ multiplex PCR assay. To provide template for TCR sequencing, every sample had RNA extracted and reverse transcribed into cDNA. First-strand cDNA was synthesized using SuperScript III with a 2:1 mix of oligo-dT and random hexamers. Amplification bias was assessed with a synthetic immune receptor repertoire, and residual bias was removed computationally. In the original analysis: Raw reads were preprocessed for error removal, and CDR3 was defined according to IMGT conventions as running from the conserved cysteine to phenylalanine. To get clonality, Shannon entropy was normalized by log2 of the number of productive unique TCRs and the result was subtracted from 1. Whether scalp clones were CD4 or CD8 was inferred by matching scalp TCRbeta sequences against CD4 and CD8 repertoires sorted from blood. TCRdb mirrors the immuneACCESS table, restricted to in-frame sequences. Some clones are absent from its copies; in checked studies, under half trace to an unresolved V gene, and the reason for the others is unknown. The D gene and trimming were derived from the DNA, and the V and J assignments and clone size from that table. Across this sample there are over 85,000 clones, with 41% seen only once. Around 1.5% of the sample is held by the ten biggest clonotypes.

Lesional scalp punch biopsies and peripheral blood were obtained from alopecia areata patients. PBMCs were isolated by density centrifugation and stained for CD3, CD4 and CD8, and CD4+ and CD8+ T cells were sorted on a FACSAria. Here the chain combines TRBV11-2 and TRBJ2-1, with no D gene named confidently. The source is a human donor with alopecia areata. Input material: CD4+ T cells sorted from blood. CDR3 reads: CASSQEYNSYNEQFF. The DNA sequence is TGTGCCAGCAGTCAAGAGTACAACTCCTACAATGAGCAGTTCTTC.